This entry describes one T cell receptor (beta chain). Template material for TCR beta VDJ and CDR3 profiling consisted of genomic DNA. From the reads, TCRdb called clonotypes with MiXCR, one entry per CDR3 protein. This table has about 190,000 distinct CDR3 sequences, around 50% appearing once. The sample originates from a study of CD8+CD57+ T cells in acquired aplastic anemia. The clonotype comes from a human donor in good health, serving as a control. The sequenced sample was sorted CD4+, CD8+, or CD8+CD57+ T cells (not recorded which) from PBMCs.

CDR3 DNA: TGTGCCAGCAAGTGGGACAGCCTTTCCTACGAGCAGTACTTC. This encodes CASKWDSLSYEQYF. The gene calls are TRBV2 and TRBJ2-7, with 7 nucleotides matching TRBD1. Trimming at V came to 7 bases and at J to 1 base, leaving 7 bases not matched to a gene. Germline CDR1 and CDR2: SNHLY and FYNNEI. The CDR3 has 14 residues. The full variable domain, completed using reference TRBV2 and TRBJ2-7, is EPEVTQTPSHQVTQMGQEVILRCVPISNHLYFYWYRQILGQKVEFLVSFYNNEISEKSEIFDDQFSVERPDGSNFTLKIRSTKLEDSAMYFCASKWDSLSYEQYFGPGTRLTVT.